The 27 T cell receptor beta chains below were found in one sample sequenced in a study of T-cell memory formation after mild COVID-19. MiXCR, run by TCRdb on the 5' RACE reads, gives a single entry per CDR3 protein. The sample yields roughly 500,000 distinct CDR3 sequences, roughly 22% seen once. Sequences were obtained from PBMCs or a T cell subset sorted from them (not recorded which). The receptors originated from an adult woman who had mild COVID-19 (a few samples of this study predate the infection). Cell type and time point are not known.

This clonotype appeared once. This sequence joins TRBV20-1 and TRBJ1-1; D is unclear. The CDR3 has 10 residues. Deletions cut 5 bases from V and 2 bases from J, with 3 bases between. Germline V CDR1 and CDR2: DFQATT, SNEGSKA (reference sequence). CDR3 bases: TGCAGTGCTCACAACACTGAAGCTTTCTTT. Amino acids: CSAHNTEAFF.

The V gene is TRBV19, the J gene TRBJ2-7; 9 nucleotides line up with TRBD1. The V segment lost 5 bases and the J segment 6 bases; nucleotides outside the gene matches: 8. Germline V gene lookup returns CDR1 LNHDA and CDR2 SQIVND (reference sequence). The CDR3 runs 14 residues. This CDR3 reads CASSVRDRAGEQYF. Here the CDR3 DNA reads TGTGCCAGTAGTGTCCGGGACAGGGCTGGCGAGCAGTACTTC.

A few counts support this clonotype. The chain is built from TRBV5-6 and TRBJ2-2, with D unclear. V lost 2 bases and J lost 6, with 14 bases in between. In germline, CDR1 is SGHDT, CDR2 YYEEEE. The CDR3 runs to 15 residues. The DNA for the CDR3 is TGTGCCAGCAGCTTACTTTCTGGGCCTCCCGGGGAGCTGTTTTTT. Translated, it gives CASSLLSGPPGELFF.

V is TRBV5-1 and J is TRBJ2-1, with TRBD2 identical over 7 bases. The V gene end was trimmed by 0 bases and the J gene end by 3 bases; junction bases not matched to a gene: 3. The CDR3 has 15 amino acids. Germline CDR1 and CDR2: SGHRS and YFSETQ. The chain's CDR3 is CASSLESGVYNEQFF. In DNA form, the CDR3 reads TGCGCCAGCAGCTTGGAAAGCGGGGTCTACAATGAGCAGTTCTTC.

The rearrangement links TRBV6-1 to TRBJ1-5; D call uncertain. Germline values: CDR1 MNHNS, CDR2 SASEGT. CDR3 length: 14 amino acids. Trimming shortened V by 4 bases and J by 2 bases, and 9 bases separated the two germline ends. Here the CDR3 reads CASSVGMGNQPQHF. CDR3 sequence (DNA): TGTGCCAGCAGTGTGGGTATGGGCAATCAGCCCCAGCATTTT.

This clonotype showed up just a few times. The chain combines TRBV27 with TRBJ1-1; D gene uncertain. The length of the CDR3 is 12 residues. Germline V gene data show CDR1 as MNHEY and CDR2 as SMNVEV (reference sequence). Trimming stripped 8 bases from V and 0 bases from J, with 7 bases between. Here the CDR3 reads CASGRMNTEAFF. In DNA, the CDR3 is TGTGCCAGCGGGCGTATGAACACTGAAGCTTTCTTT.

CDR3 DNA sequence: TGTGCCACCAGCCTGGGGGGGACAGGGGGTCAGCCCCAGCATTTT. Translated, it gives CATSLGGTGGQPQHF. This chain connects TRBV15 to TRBJ1-5, with 11 bases that match TRBD1. Germline CDR1 LNHNV, CDR2 YYDKDF (reference sequence). The junction had 6 bases not matched to a gene; V was cut back by 5 bases and J by 6 bases. The CDR3 sequence is 15 residues long.

The chain links TRBV7-9 to TRBJ2-2; D not resolved. Per germline, CDR1 SEHNR and CDR2 FQNEAQ (reference sequence). The CDR3 extends over 15 amino acids. V was pared by 0 bases and J by 9 bases, with 14 bases between. The CDR3 nucleotides read TGTGCCAGCAGCTTAGCGGAAGGCCCTCCCCGGGAGCTGTTTTTT. Amino acid sequence: CASSLAEGPPRELFF.

In its sample, this clonotype was seen a few times. V usage is TRBV7-2 and J usage is TRBJ2-1; 7 bases map to TRBD1. The length of the CDR3 is 14 residues. J was trimmed by 6 bases and V by 5 bases; bases with no gene match: 7. Per the germline V gene, CDR1 is SGHTA and CDR2 is FQGNSA. In DNA, the CDR3 is TGTGCCAGCAGCCCCTGGGACAGTATCAATGAGCAGTTCTTC. Translated, it gives CASSPWDSINEQFF.

Written as DNA, the CDR3 is TGTGCCAGCAGCTTAGGCCTAGCGGGAGTTACCGGGGAGCTGTTTTTT. The encoded protein is CASSLGLAGVTGELFF. The V gene is TRBV7-2, the J gene TRBJ2-2; 10 bases are a match to TRBD2. The CDR3 totals 16 residues. V lost 1 base and J lost 5; bases outside the gene matches: 4. Germline V gene sequence: CDR1 SGHTA, CDR2 FQGNSA.

This clonotype turned up a few times. V gene TRBV30 combines with J gene TRBJ1-1; D perhaps matches TRBD1 (6 bases). CDR1 and CDR2 (germline): GTSNPN, SVGIG (reference sequence). There are 14 residues in the CDR3. The V end was cut by 1 base, the J end by 1 base, with 10 bases between. DNA for the CDR3: TGTGCCTGGAGTGGGCAGACAGGGAACACTGAAGCTTTCTTT. It specifies CAWSGQTGNTEAFF.

The V call is TRBV6-6, the J call TRBJ2-2; D call uncertain. Germline V gene data show CDR1 as MNHNY and CDR2 as SVGAGI (reference sequence). V lost 2 bases to trimming and J lost 3 bases, with 4 bases between them. The CDR3 totals 13 residues. As DNA, the CDR3 is TGTGCCAGCAGTTACGGGGACACCGGGGAGCTGTTTTTT. It yields the protein CASSYGDTGELFF.

Only a few counts were recorded for this clonotype. CDR3 sequence: CASSEGGQPQHF. As DNA, the CDR3 is TGTGCCAGCAGTGAAGGAGGTCAGCCCCAGCATTTT. The chain uses TRBV25-1 and TRBJ1-5; D gene uncertain. Trimming pared 2 bases from V and 6 bases from J, leaving 5 bases between. The CDR3 length is 12 residues. Germline V CDR1 and CDR2: MGHDK, SYGVNS. The complete variable domain, with remaining parts taken from reference TRBV25-1 and TRBJ1-5, reads EADIYQTPRYLVIGTGKKITLECSQTMGHDKMYWYQQDPGMELHLIHYSYGVNSTEKGDLSSESTVSRIRTEHFPLTLESARPSHTSQYLCASSEGGQPQHFGDGTRLSIL.

Many counts were recorded for this clonotype. The chain is built from TRBV5-4 and TRBJ2-7, with TRBD2 as a possible D gene (5 bases). V was pared by 0 bases and J by 4 bases, with 14 bases between. The CDR3 runs 15 residues. Looked up from germline, CDR1 is SGHNT and CDR2 is YYREEE (reference sequence). The CDR3 DNA follows: TGTGCCAGCAGCTTGGGTCCGGCTAGCTCTTACGAGCAGTACTTC. Protein product: CASSLGPASSYEQYF.

This clonotype was observed a few times. This chain links TRBV4-1 with TRBJ2-3; perhaps TRBD1 as D (6 bases). The CDR3 length is 18 residues. Germline CDR1 is MGHRA and CDR2 is YSYEKL. With 4 bases removed from V and 0 bases from J, the gap between germline ends came to 20 bases. The DNA of the CDR3 is TGCGCCAGCAGCCCCTACTCCATCAGTACAGGGAGCACAGATACGCAGTATTTT. Translating gives CASSPYSISTGSTDTQYF.

This chain uses TRBV7-8 with TRBJ2-5, with TRBD2 matching over 10 bases. Germline V lookup: CDR1 SGHVS, CDR2 FQNEAQ. V lost 6 bases, J lost 4 bases, and 5 bases stayed unmatched. The CDR3 runs to 14 residues. The CDR3: CASRPRLAGETQYF. The DNA for the CDR3 is TGTGCCAGCAGGCCTAGACTAGCGGGAGAGACCCAGTACTTC.

This clonotype was counted a few times. The chain uses TRBV3-1 and TRBJ2-7; 8 nucleotides match TRBD2. The CDR3 extends over 16 amino acids. V shed 3 bases, J shed 4 bases, and the junction held 11 bases outside the gene matches. Germline assignment: CDR1 LGHDT and CDR2 YNNKEL (reference sequence). The CDR3 DNA sequence: TGTGCCAGCAGCCAGGGCCCCGGGACTAGAACATACGAGCAGTACTTC. This sequence encodes CASSQGPGTRTYEQYF.

This clonotype was recorded a few times. The genes are TRBV4-1 and TRBJ2-1; D is possibly TRBD2 (7 bases). CDR1 and CDR2 from the germline V gene are MGHRA and YSYEKL. Trimming removed 0 bases at V and 7 bases at J, with 13 bases between. The CDR3 has 15 residues. CDR3: CASSQDTGRGNEQFF. Here the CDR3 DNA reads TGCGCCAGCAGCCAAGATACAGGGAGGGGGAATGAGCAGTTCTTC.

The V and J genes are TRBV20-1 and TRBJ2-5; D gene unclear. Trimming shortened V by 5 bases and J by 2 bases, and 15 bases separated the two germline ends. The CDR3 totals 14 residues. CDR1 and CDR2 from the germline V gene are DFQATT and SNEGSKA (reference sequence). The CDR3 nucleotides read TGCAGTGCTCCCGCCAGGAGTTCTCAAGAGACCCAGTACTTC. This codes for CSAPARSSQETQYF.

This clonotype was found a few times. The chain carries TRBV6-5 and TRBJ2-1; perhaps TRBD1 as D (5 bases). Germline lookup yields CDR1 MNHEY and CDR2 SVGAGI. CDR3 length equals 15 residues. Trimming cost V 2 bases and J 4 bases, with 12 bases left between them. The CDR3 loop is CASSYDGQGYNEQFF. The CDR3, as DNA: TGTGCCAGCAGTTACGACGGCCAGGGATACAATGAGCAGTTCTTC.

This clonotype was found a few times. The chain recombines TRBV29-1 with TRBJ1-1, with a possible D match to TRBD1 (5 bases). V lost 5 bases and J lost 2, with 9 bases in between. The germline CDR1 and CDR2 sequences are SQVTM and ANQGSEA. The CDR3 loop spans 12 amino acids. CDR3 bases: TGCAGCGTTCGGGACGGTAACACTGAAGCTTTCTTT. Encoded protein: CSVRDGNTEAFF.

J is TRBJ1-5 and V is TRBV29-1; no firm D call. Deletions cut 4 bases from V and 10 bases from J, with 11 bases between. Germline V lookup: CDR1 SQVTM, CDR2 ANQGSEA. The CDR3 loop spans 11 amino acids. The chain's CDR3 is CSVAGPLPQHF. The CDR3 nucleotides are TGCAGCGTTGCAGGACCTTTACCCCAGCATTTT.

The gene calls are TRBV30 and TRBJ1-1, with D unresolved. The CDR3 has 12 amino acids. The V end was cut by 1 base, the J end by 6 bases, with 9 bases between. Germline V lookup: CDR1 GTSNPN, CDR2 SVGIG (reference sequence). The CDR3, as DNA: TGTGCCTGGAGTGGGTTCAGCTCTGAAGCTTTCTTT. It specifies CAWSGFSSEAFF.

The chain has TRBV9 and TRBJ1-2, with no clear D. This CDR3 is 13 amino acids long. V shed 0 bases and J shed 8 bases, with 11 bases lying between them. CDR1 is SGDLS, CDR2 YYNGEE, per germline. CDR3 bases: TGTGCCAGCAGCGTAGAAGACTTTGGGGGCTACACCTTC. Residues: CASSVEDFGGYTF.

V and J are TRBV20-1 and TRBJ1-2, with D perhaps TRBD1 (6 bases). This CDR3 contains 12 residues. V lost 3 bases, J lost 7 bases, and 12 bases lay in between. Germline loops: CDR1 DFQATT, CDR2 SNEGSKA (reference sequence). DNA for the CDR3: TGCAGTGCTAGGCAACAGGGAGTTGGCTACACCTTC. This gives the protein CSARQQGVGYTF.

V gene TRBV6-2 or TRBV6-3 combines with J gene TRBJ2-7; TRBD2 aligns across 10 bases. Trimming at V came to 8 bases and at J to 1 base, leaving 5 bases not matched to a gene. The CDR3 is 14 amino acids. The germline V gene has CDR1 MNHEY and CDR2 SVGEGT. CDR3 region: CASGGTSVSYEQYF. The DNA for the CDR3 is TGTGCCAGCGGCGGGACTAGCGTTTCCTACGAGCAGTACTTC.

This clonotype was picked up a small number of times. This rearrangement joins TRBV20-1 to TRBJ2-5; D possibly corresponds to TRBD2 (6 bases). Germline V gives CDR1 DFQATT, CDR2 SNEGSKA (reference sequence). V was cut by 7 bases and J by 2 bases, with 20 bases left in between. CDR3 length equals 15 residues. The CDR3 loop reads CSVRPEAGIQETQYF. CDR3 sequence (DNA): TGCAGTGTCCGACCTGAGGCGGGGATACAAGAGACCCAGTACTTC.